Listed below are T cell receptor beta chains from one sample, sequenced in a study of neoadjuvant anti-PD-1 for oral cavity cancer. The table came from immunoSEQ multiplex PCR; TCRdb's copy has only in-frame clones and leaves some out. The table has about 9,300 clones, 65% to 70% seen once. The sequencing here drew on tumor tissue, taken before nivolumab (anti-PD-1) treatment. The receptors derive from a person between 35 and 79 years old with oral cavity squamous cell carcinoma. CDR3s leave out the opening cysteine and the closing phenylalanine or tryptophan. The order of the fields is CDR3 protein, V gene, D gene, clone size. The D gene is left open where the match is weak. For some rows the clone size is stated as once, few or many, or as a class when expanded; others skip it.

cdr3_aa: ASSEGQGNTIY
v_call: TRBV7-9
d_call: TRBD1
clone_size: .

cdr3_aa: ASSQRGLREQF
v_call: TRBV16
d_call: .
clone_size: .

cdr3_aa: ASSLEVGGVF
v_call: TRBV11-2
d_call: .
clone_size: .

cdr3_aa: ASSLGPISSLRPNTEAF
v_call: TRBV5-1
d_call: .
clone_size: .

cdr3_aa: ASRPYMNTEAF
v_call: TRBV12-2
d_call: .
clone_size: few

cdr3_aa: ASSQTRNYGYT
v_call: TRBV4-1
d_call: .
clone_size: .

cdr3_aa: AWSVGGEQY
v_call: TRBV30
d_call: .
clone_size: .

cdr3_aa: ASSLAGPTMNTEAF
v_call: TRBV5-1
d_call: .
clone_size: few

cdr3_aa: ASSVGRLTDIQY
v_call: TRBV9
d_call: .
clone_size: .

cdr3_aa: ASSLLAGGTNTQY
v_call: TRBV5-6
d_call: TRBD2
clone_size: few

cdr3_aa: ASNKGNTEAF
v_call: TRBV19
d_call: .
clone_size: .

cdr3_aa: ASSLDSWRPQH
v_call: TRBV7-9
d_call: .
clone_size: .

cdr3_aa: ASSVSGLAEETQY
v_call: TRBV9
d_call: TRBD2
clone_size: .

cdr3_aa: ASSQDGPQSAGGTDTQY
v_call: TRBV4-2
d_call: TRBD2
clone_size: .

cdr3_aa: ASSFGTTGEPQH
v_call: TRBV27
d_call: .
clone_size: once

cdr3_aa: ASSFLKTVSYNEQF
v_call: TRBV7-6
d_call: .
clone_size: .

cdr3_aa: ASSGSGAATNEKLF
v_call: TRBV6-1
d_call: .
clone_size: .

cdr3_aa: ASSPTGPEAF
v_call: TRBV5-1
d_call: .
clone_size: .

cdr3_aa: ASSLLGPGNEQF
v_call: TRBV7-3
d_call: .
clone_size: .

cdr3_aa: ASSLEETQY
v_call: TRBV5-4
d_call: .
clone_size: .

cdr3_aa: ASSQGGGFLGYT
v_call: TRBV6-5
d_call: .
clone_size: once

cdr3_aa: ASSGTVMNTEAF
v_call: TRBV9
d_call: .
clone_size: .

cdr3_aa: ASSPLTATGRPYEQY
v_call: TRBV18
d_call: .
clone_size: .

cdr3_aa: ASNYGEEVQPQH
v_call: TRBV2
d_call: .
clone_size: .

cdr3_aa: ASSSLRTGRGSPLH
v_call: TRBV11-1
d_call: .
clone_size: .

cdr3_aa: ASSTGTATTEAF
v_call: TRBV6-1
d_call: TRBD1
clone_size: few

cdr3_aa: ASSLGQGAYEQY
v_call: TRBV9
d_call: TRBD1
clone_size: few

cdr3_aa: ASSEVGNGQPQH
v_call: TRBV6-1
d_call: .
clone_size: .

cdr3_aa: ASSSGTASNEQY
v_call: TRBV27
d_call: .
clone_size: .

cdr3_aa: ASDKGLGSYNEQF
v_call: TRBV5-1
d_call: .
clone_size: .

cdr3_aa: ASSPGTGSPVGGYT
v_call: TRBV11-2
d_call: TRBD1
clone_size: .

cdr3_aa: ATSRDVGLREQF
v_call: TRBV15
d_call: .
clone_size: .

cdr3_aa: ASSPTWDSSVRANVLT
v_call: TRBV27
d_call: TRBD1
clone_size: few

cdr3_aa: ASEEGLNTEAF
v_call: TRBV11-1
d_call: .
clone_size: .

cdr3_aa: ASSHRGQVPEAF
v_call: TRBV7-2
d_call: TRBD1
clone_size: few

cdr3_aa: ASVSLGGFYTEAF
v_call: TRBV27
d_call: .
clone_size: .

cdr3_aa: ASSPQGGAYEQY
v_call: TRBV6-5
d_call: .
clone_size: .

cdr3_aa: ASRQGGRTDTQY
v_call: TRBV10-2
d_call: .
clone_size: .

cdr3_aa: ASGKDLGGYNEQF
v_call: TRBV27
d_call: .
clone_size: few

cdr3_aa: ASSVYTDTQY
v_call: TRBV7-2
d_call: .
clone_size: .

cdr3_aa: ASAGDEQF
v_call: TRBV9
d_call: TRBD2
clone_size: few

cdr3_aa: ASSKNGGNYEQY
v_call: TRBV28
d_call: TRBD2
clone_size: .

cdr3_aa: SVDRAYEQY
v_call: TRBV20-1
d_call: TRBD1
clone_size: .

cdr3_aa: ASSIKLAGGLTGELF
v_call: TRBV19
d_call: TRBD2
clone_size: once

cdr3_aa: ASRLILGSEQF
v_call: TRBV7-9
d_call: .
clone_size: .

cdr3_aa: ASSLAGSSHTGELF
v_call: TRBV28
d_call: .
clone_size: .

cdr3_aa: ASSHRSTLKSQETQY
v_call: TRBV7-9
d_call: .
clone_size: few